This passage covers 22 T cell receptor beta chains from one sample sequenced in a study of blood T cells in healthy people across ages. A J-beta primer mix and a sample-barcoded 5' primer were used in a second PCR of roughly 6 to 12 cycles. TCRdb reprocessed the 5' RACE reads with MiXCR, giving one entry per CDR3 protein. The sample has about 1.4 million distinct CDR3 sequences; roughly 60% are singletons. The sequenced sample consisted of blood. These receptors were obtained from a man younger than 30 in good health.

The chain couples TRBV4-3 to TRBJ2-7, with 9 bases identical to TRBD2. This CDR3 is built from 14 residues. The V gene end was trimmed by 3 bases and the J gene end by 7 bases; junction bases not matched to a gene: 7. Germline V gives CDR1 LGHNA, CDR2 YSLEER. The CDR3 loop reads CASSHEAGGREQYF. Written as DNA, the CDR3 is TGCGCCAGCAGCCATGAAGCGGGGGGTCGAGAGCAGTACTTC.

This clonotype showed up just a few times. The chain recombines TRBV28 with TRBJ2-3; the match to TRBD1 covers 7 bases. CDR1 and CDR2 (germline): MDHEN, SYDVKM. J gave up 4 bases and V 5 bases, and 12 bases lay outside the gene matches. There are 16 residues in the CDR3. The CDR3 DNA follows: TGTGCCAGCAGTCCTCAGAGGGGGCGAATTTCAGATACGCAGTATTTT. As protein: CASSPQRGRISDTQYF.

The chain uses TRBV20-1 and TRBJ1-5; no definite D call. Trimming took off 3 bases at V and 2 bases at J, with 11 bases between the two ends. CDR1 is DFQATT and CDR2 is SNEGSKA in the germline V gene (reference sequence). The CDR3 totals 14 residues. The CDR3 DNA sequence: TGCAGTGCTAGTAAGACTTACGGCAATCAGCCCCAGCATTTT. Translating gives CSASKTYGNQPQHF.

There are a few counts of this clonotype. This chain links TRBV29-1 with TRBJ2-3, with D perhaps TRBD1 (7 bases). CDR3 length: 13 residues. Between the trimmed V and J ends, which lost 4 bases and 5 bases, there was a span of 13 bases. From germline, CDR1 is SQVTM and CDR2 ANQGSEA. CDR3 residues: CSVVGGGEDTQYF. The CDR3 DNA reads TGCAGCGTTGTAGGAGGGGGCGAAGATACGCAGTATTTT.

The CDR3 DNA reads TGTGCCAGCAGCCAAGAACCTGAAAGGGGAGAACAGGGACGGATGAACACTGAAGCTTTCTTT. Translated, it gives CASSQEPERGEQGRMNTEAFF. The rearrangement joins TRBV4-2 to TRBJ1-1, with D tentatively TRBD1 (6 bases). From germline, CDR1 is LGHNA and CDR2 YNFKEQ. Trimming removed 0 bases from V and 0 bases from J, with 26 bases in between. This CDR3 comprises 21 residues.

In DNA form, the CDR3 reads TGTGCCATCAGTGAGGAGGTTAACTATGGCTACACCTTC. It encodes CAISEEVNYGYTF. The rearrangement links TRBV10-3 to TRBJ1-2; D unclear. The CDR3 has 13 residues. V was trimmed by 2 bases and J by 1 base, leaving 5 bases between them. The germline gives CDR1 ENHRY, CDR2 SYGVKD.

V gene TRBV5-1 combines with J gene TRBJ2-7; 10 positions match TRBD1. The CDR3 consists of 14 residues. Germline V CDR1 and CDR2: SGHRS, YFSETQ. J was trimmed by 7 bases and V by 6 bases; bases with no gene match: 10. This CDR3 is CASNMGTGAQEQYF. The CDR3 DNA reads TGCGCCAGCAATATGGGGACAGGGGCTCAGGAGCAGTACTTC.

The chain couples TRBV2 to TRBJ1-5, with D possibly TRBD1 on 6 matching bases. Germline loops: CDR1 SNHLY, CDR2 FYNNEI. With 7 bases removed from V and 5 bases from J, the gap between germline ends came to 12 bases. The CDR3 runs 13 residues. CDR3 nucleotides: TGTGCCAGCAAAAGGGGGGAGGATCAGCCCCAGCATTTT. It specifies CASKRGEDQPQHF.

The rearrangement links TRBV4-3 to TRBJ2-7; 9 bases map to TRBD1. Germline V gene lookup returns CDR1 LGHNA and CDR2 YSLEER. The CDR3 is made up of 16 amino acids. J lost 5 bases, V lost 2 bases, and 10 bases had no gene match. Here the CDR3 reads CASSQTGTGILHEQYF. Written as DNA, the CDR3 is TGCGCCAGCAGCCAAACCGGGACAGGGATCCTCCACGAGCAGTACTTC.

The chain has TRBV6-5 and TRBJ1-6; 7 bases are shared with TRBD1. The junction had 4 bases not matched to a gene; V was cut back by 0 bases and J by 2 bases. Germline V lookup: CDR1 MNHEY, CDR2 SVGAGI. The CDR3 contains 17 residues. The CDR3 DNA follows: TGTGCCAGCAGTTACTCCAGGACAGGAGCCTATAATTCACCCCTCCACTTT. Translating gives CASSYSRTGAYNSPLHF.

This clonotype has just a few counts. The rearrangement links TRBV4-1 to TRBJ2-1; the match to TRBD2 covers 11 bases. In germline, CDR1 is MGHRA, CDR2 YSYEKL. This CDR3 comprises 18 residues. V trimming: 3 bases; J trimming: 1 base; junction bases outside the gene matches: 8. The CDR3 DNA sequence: TGCGCCAGCAGCCAGGGCCTAGCGGGGGGTGAATCCTACAATGAGCAGTTCTTC. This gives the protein CASSQGLAGGESYNEQFF.

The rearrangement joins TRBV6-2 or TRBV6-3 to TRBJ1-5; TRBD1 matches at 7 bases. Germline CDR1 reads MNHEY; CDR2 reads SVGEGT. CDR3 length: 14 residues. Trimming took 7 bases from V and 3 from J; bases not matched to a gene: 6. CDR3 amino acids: CASTTDRDNQPQHF. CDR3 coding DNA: TGTGCCAGCACAACCGACAGGGACAATCAGCCCCAGCATTTT.

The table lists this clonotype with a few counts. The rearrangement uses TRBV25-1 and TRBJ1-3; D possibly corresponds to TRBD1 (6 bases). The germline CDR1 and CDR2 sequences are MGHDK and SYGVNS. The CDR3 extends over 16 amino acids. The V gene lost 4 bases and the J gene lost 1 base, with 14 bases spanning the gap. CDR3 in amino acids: CASSASAGVSGNTIYF. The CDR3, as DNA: TGTGCCAGCAGTGCCAGCGCAGGGGTTTCTGGAAACACCATATATTTT.

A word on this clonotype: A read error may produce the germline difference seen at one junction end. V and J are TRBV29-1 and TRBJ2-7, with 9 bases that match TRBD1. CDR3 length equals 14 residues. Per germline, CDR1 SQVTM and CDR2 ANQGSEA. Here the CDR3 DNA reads TGCAGCGTTCAAGAACAGGGGGCAGGAAACGAGCAGTACTTC. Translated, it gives CSVQEQGAGNEQYF.

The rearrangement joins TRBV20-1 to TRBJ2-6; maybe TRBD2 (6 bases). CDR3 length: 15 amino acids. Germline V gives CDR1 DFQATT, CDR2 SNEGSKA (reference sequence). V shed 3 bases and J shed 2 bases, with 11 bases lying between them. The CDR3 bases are TGCAGTGCTAGTGGGGGGAGGACTGGGGCCAACGTCCTGACTTTC. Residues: CSASGGRTGANVLTF.

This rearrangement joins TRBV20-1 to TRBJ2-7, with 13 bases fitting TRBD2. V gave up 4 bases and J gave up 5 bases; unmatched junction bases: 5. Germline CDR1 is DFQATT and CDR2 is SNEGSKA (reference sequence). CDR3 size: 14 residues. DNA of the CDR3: TGCAGTGCTATCACTAGCGGGAGGGCCCACGAGCAGTACTTC. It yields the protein CSAITSGRAHEQYF.

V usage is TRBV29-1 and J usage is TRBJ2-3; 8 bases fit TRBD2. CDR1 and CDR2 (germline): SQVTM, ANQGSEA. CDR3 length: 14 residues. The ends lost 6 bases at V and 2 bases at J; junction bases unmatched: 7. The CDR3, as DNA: TGCAGCGTCGGGGGGGACCGATACACAGATACGCAGTATTTT. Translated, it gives CSVGGDRYTDTQYF.

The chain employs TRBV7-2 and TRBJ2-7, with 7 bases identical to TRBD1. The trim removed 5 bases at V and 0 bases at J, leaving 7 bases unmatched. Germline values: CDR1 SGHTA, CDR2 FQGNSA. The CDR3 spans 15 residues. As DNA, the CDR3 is TGTGCCAGCAGCACCCGGGACAGTACCTCCTACGAGCAGTACTTC. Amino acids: CASSTRDSTSYEQYF.

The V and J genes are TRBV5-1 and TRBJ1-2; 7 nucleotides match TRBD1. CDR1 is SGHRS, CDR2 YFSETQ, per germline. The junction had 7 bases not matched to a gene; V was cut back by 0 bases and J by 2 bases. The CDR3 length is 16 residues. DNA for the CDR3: TGCGCCAGCAGCTTGGGGCCCGGGACAGAGAACTATGGCTACACCTTC. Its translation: CASSLGPGTENYGYTF.

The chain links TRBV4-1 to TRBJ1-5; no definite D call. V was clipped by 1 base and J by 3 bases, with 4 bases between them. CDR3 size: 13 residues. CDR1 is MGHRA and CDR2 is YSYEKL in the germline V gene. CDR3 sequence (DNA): TGCGCCAGCAGCCAAGGGTACAATCAGCCCCAGCATTTT. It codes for CASSQGYNQPQHF.

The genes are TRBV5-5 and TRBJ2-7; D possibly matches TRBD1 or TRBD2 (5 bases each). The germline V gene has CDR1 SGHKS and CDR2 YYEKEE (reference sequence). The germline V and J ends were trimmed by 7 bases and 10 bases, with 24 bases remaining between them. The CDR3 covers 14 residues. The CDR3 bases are TGTGCCAGCGTTACCCCGACAGACCAGACTACCCAGTACTTC. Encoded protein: CASVTPTDQTTQYF.

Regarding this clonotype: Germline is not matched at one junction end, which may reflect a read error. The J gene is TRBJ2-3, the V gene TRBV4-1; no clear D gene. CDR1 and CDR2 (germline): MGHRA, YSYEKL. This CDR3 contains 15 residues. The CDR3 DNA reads TGCGCCAGCAGCCACCTGCACCTAAGCACAGCTACGCAGTATTTT. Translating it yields CASSHLHLSTATQYF.